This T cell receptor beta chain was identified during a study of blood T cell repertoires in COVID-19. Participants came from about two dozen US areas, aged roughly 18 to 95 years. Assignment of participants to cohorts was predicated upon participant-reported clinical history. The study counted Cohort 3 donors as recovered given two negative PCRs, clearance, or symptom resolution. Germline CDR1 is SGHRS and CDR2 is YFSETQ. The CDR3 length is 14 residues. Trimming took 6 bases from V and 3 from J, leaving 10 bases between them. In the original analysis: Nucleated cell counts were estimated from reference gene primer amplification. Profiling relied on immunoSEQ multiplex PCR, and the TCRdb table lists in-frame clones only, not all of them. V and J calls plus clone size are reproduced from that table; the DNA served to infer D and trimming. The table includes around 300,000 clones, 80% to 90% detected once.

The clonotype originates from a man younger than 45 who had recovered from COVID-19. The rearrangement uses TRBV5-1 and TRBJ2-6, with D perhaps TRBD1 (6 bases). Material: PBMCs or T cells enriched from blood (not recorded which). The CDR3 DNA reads TGCGCCAGCACAGAAGGGGGTGGGGCCAACGTCCTGACTTTC. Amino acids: CASTEGGGANVLTF.